This TCR beta chain was identified in a study of glioma-infiltrating T cells after dendritic cell vaccination. Measured with immunoSEQ multiplex PCR; TCRdb has only the in-frame clones, and not every one. The sample has roughly 83,000 clones, around 84% seen once; the top ten hold roughly 14%. The CDR3 has 15 residues. Germline CDR1 SGHTS, CDR2 YDEGEE. Trimming at V came to 7 bases and at J to 7 bases, leaving 11 bases not matched to a gene. The receptor was isolated from a human donor with glioblastoma. The sequencing used blood, collected before dendritic cell vaccination. V usage is TRBV5-8 and J usage is TRBJ1-6; 7 positions agree with TRBD1. CDR3 region: CASEKQGMWNSPLHF. The DNA for the CDR3 is TGTGCCAGCGAGAAACAGGGGATGTGGAATTCACCCCTCCACTTT.